A selection of T cell receptor beta chains follows, all from one sample in a study of beta chain features in type 1 diabetes. Clones were sequenced by immunoSEQ multiplex PCR, and TCRdb holds only the in-frame ones, with some missing. The data contain a few hundred thousand clones, approximately 12% of them singletons. Specimen: naive CD4+ T cells from blood. The source of these receptors is a young woman with type 1 diabetes. Each CDR3 is given with its conserved first and last residue. D genes are given only for firm matches. Clone size appears in some rows only: once, few, many, or a class for an expanded clone.

j_call clone_size cdr3_length v_call d_call cdr3_aa cdr3_nt
TRBJ2-2 few 13 TRBV14 - CASSRQVLGELFF TGTGCCAGCAGCCGGCAGGTCCTCGGGGAGCTGTTTTTT
TRBJ1-5 - 14 TRBV2 TRBD1 CASSPGQGARRQHF TGTGCCAGCAGTCCGGGACAGGGGGCGCGGCGCCAGCATTTT
TRBJ2-7 - 15 TRBV6-5 - CASSRGAGEVYEQYF TGTGCCAGCAGCCGAGGGGCAGGGGAAGTCTACGAGCAGTACTTC
TRBJ1-2 - 14 TRBV5-6 TRBD1 CASSLGTGGRNYTF TGTGCCAGCAGCTTGGGGACAGGGGGTCGAAACTACACCTTC
TRBJ1-1 few 12 TRBV29-1 - CSVDPWNTEAFF TGCAGCGTTGACCCATGGAACACTGAAGCTTTCTTT
TRBJ2-7 - 13 TRBV18 - CASSEQGPYEQYF TGTGCCAGCTCGGAACAGGGCCCCTACGAGCAGTACTTC
TRBJ1-1 - 15 TRBV18 TRBD1 CASSQSGTGQTEAFF TGTGCCAGCTCACAATCCGGGACAGGCCAAACTGAAGCTTTCTTT
TRBJ2-5 few 13 TRBV5-4 - CASSSRDPETQYF TGTGCCAGCAGCTCGCGGGACCCTGAGACCCAGTACTTC
TRBJ1-2 few 12 TRBV5-1 - CASSLQGDGYTF TGCGCCAGCAGCTTACAGGGTGATGGCTACACCTTC
TRBJ1-1 - 15 TRBV28 - CASSSPTRMNTEAFF TGTGCCAGCAGTTCGCCGACGCGGATGAACACTGAAGCTTTCTTT
TRBJ1-4 - 14 TRBV7-2 TRBD1 CASSLDRAGEKLFF TGTGCCAGCAGCCTCGACAGGGCCGGCGAAAAACTGTTTTTT
TRBJ1-1 - 12 TRBV30 TRBD1 CAWSVTGGRAFF TGTGCCTGGAGTGTAACAGGGGGGAGAGCTTTCTTT
TRBJ2-7 few 16 TRBV28 TRBD2 CASSLFLTGRDYEQYF TGTGCCAGCAGTTTATTTCTTACCGGGAGGGACTACGAGCAGTACTTC
TRBJ2-5 - 15 TRBV6-5 - CASSPNRDWRETQYF TGTGCCAGCAGTCCCAACAGGGATTGGCGAGAGACCCAGTACTTC
TRBJ2-7 - 15 TRBV28 TRBD1 CASSSPPTGGNEQYF TGTGCCAGCAGTTCCCCCCCGACAGGGGGCAACGAGCAGTACTTC
TRBJ2-1 few 16 TRBV5-1 TRBD2 CASSVGTSGAYNEQFF TGCGCCAGCAGCGTAGGGACTAGCGGGGCCTACAATGAGCAGTTCTTC
TRBJ1-1 - 15 TRBV5-1 - CASSASWVGGTEAFF TGCGCCAGCAGCGCCTCCTGGGTGGGAGGCACTGAAGCTTTCTTT
TRBJ2-7 few 16 TRBV10-2 TRBD2 CASKRVAAGGPHEQYF TGCGCGAGCAAAAGGGTCGCCGCGGGAGGTCCTCACGAGCAGTACTTC
TRBJ2-1 few 15 TRBV4-2 - CASSQEGGDYNEQFF TGTGCCAGCAGCCAAGAAGGAGGAGATTACAATGAGCAGTTCTTC
TRBJ1-2 few 13 TRBV7-2 - CASSLGGGYGYTF TGTGCCAGCAGCTTAGGCGGGGGCTATGGCTACACCTTC
TRBJ1-4 few 13 TRBV5-1 - CASSLVPAGKLFF TGCGCCAGCAGCTTGGTTCCCGCGGGAAAACTGTTTTTT
TRBJ2-1 few 16 TRBV5-1 - CASSLDPRESYNEQFF TGCGCCAGCAGCTTGGACCCGCGAGAGTCCTACAATGAGCAGTTCTTC
TRBJ1-3 - 14 TRBV9 - CASSGTVSGNTIYF TGTGCCAGCAGCGGGACAGTCTCTGGAAACACCATATATTTT
TRBJ2-1 few 16 TRBV11-2 TRBD1 CASSTPPGQGVGEQFF TGTGCCAGCAGCACGCCACCCGGACAGGGGGTAGGTGAGCAGTTCTTC
TRBJ2-7 few 15 TRBV5-1 - CASSLEAGGIYEQYF TGCGCCAGCAGCTTGGAGGCAGGGGGGATTTACGAGCAGTACTTC
TRBJ1-1 - 17 TRBV7-9 - CASSLGSPTLRNTEAFF TGTGCCAGCAGCTTGGGCAGTCCAACGTTGCGGAACACTGAAGCTTTCTTT
TRBJ2-7 - 15 TRBV7-8 TRBD1 CASSQTGQGISEQYF TGTGCCAGCAGCCAAACGGGACAGGGGATAAGCGAGCAGTACTTC
TRBJ1-1 few 15 TRBV18 - CASSPPGREGTEAFF TGTGCCAGCTCACCACCGGGAAGGGAGGGAACTGAAGCTTTCTTT